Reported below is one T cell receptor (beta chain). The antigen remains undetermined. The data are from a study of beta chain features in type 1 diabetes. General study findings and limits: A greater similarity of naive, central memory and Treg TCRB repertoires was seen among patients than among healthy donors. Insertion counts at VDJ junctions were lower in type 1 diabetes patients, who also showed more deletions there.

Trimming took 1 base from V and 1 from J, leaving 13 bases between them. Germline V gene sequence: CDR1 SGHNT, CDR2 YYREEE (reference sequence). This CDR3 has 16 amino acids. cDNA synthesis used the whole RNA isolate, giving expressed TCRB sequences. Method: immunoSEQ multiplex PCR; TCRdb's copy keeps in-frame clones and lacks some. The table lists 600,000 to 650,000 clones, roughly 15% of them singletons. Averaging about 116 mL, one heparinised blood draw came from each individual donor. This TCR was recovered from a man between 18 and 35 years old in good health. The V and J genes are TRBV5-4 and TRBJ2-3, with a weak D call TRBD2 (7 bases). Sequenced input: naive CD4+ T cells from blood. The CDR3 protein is CASSLKAGARTDTQYF. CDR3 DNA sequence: TGTGCCAGCAGCTTGAAGGCGGGGGCCCGCACAGATACGCAGTATTTT.